These 32 T cell receptor beta chains came from one sample sequenced in a study of Graves' ophthalmopathy and Graves' hyperthyroidism. From RNA, the CDR3 regions of TCR beta chains were amplified and sequenced. First-round RT-PCR with HTBI primers preceded a second-round multiplex PCR. TCRdb recomputed calls from the multiplex PCR reads with MiXCR, one row per CDR3 protein. The profile covers around 40,000 distinct CDR3 sequences, with over 40% appearing a single time and roughly 18% taken by the ten largest. Sequencing was carried out using peripheral blood. All receptors derive from an adult man with Graves' ophthalmopathy.

The chain uses TRBV19 and TRBJ2-6, with no clear D. The V end was cut by 5 bases, the J end by 3 bases, with 8 bases between. Germline CDR1 LNHDA, CDR2 SQIVND (reference sequence). The CDR3 sequence is 14 residues long. The CDR3: CASSQSFGANVLTF. DNA of the CDR3: TGTGCCAGTAGTCAAAGCTTTGGGGCCAACGTCCTGACTTTC.

The rearrangement joins TRBV27 to TRBJ2-3; 7 positions match TRBD1. Per germline, CDR1 MNHEY and CDR2 SMNVEV (reference sequence). V was clipped by 6 bases and J by 0 bases; unmatched bases: 6. This CDR3 spans 15 amino acids. The CDR3 protein is CASRPLTGSTDTQYF. CDR3 nucleotides: TGTGCCAGCAGACCCCTGACAGGGAGCACAGATACGCAGTATTTT.

With regard to this clonotype: This may be a read error: a much more frequent sequence differs by one nucleotide. This sequence joins TRBV28 and TRBJ1-5; D ambiguous. Germline V gives CDR1 MDHEN, CDR2 SYDVKM. V gave up 2 bases and J gave up 3 bases, with 11 bases separating them. The CDR3 is 15 amino acids. This CDR3 reads CASSLADGPNQPQHF. CDR3 DNA: TGTGCCAGCAGTTTAGCGGACGGGCCCAATCAGCCCCAGCATTTT.

The chain links TRBV7-2 to TRBJ2-5; D might be TRBD1 or TRBD2, each matching 6 bases. The germline V gene encodes CDR1 SGHTA and CDR2 FQGNSA. The V end was cut by 1 base, the J end by 5 bases, with 17 bases between. CDR3 length equals 16 residues. The CDR3 sequence is CASSLVTRGPGETQYF. DNA for the CDR3: TGTGCCAGCAGCTTAGTGACCCGGGGGCCGGGGGAGACCCAGTACTTC.

This clonotype was seen at least ten times. CDR3 residues: CASSGGAHEKLFF. The DNA of the CDR3 is TGTGCCAGCAGTGGGGGGGCCCATGAAAAACTGTTTTTT. This chain links TRBV25-1 with TRBJ1-4; D is possibly TRBD1 (6 bases). This CDR3 is 13 amino acids long. The germline gives CDR1 MGHDK, CDR2 SYGVNS. V was clipped by 4 bases and J by 6 bases, with 9 bases between them.

This clonotype was counted ten times or more. The chain employs TRBV6-5 and TRBJ2-2; 11 nucleotides match TRBD2. This CDR3 contains 15 residues. CDR1 and CDR2 (germline): MNHEY, SVGAGI. J gave up 1 base and V 6 bases, and 1 base lay outside the gene matches. In nucleotides, the CDR3 is TGTGCCAGCAGGGGGACTAGCGGGAACACCGGGGAGCTGTTTTTT. Translated: CASRGTSGNTGELFF.

V gene TRBV20-1 combines with J gene TRBJ2-1; TRBD2 aligns across 10 bases. Germline CDR1 is DFQATT and CDR2 is SNEGSKA (reference sequence). This CDR3 is 17 amino acids long. V shed 3 bases and J 4 bases; nucleotides not matched to a gene: 12. This chain's CDR3 is CSARDRPSSGRYNEQFF. The CDR3, as DNA: TGCAGTGCTAGGGACCGGCCCTCTAGCGGGAGATACAATGAGCAGTTCTTC.

This clonotype has only a few counts. The J gene is TRBJ1-2, the V gene TRBV27, with D hard to call. V was shortened by 5 bases and J by 7 bases, with 20 bases between the two germline ends. The germline V gene has CDR1 MNHEY and CDR2 SMNVEV (reference sequence). The length of the CDR3 is 15 residues. The CDR3 DNA follows: TGTGCCAGCAGTAAGGTTTCGACTCCTTTTTCTGGCTACACCTTC. Translation gives CASSKVSTPFSGYTF.

V gene TRBV12-1 combines with J gene TRBJ1-1; no DNA check was done on the table's D call, TRBD1. TRBV12-1 is a pseudogene locus. The CDR3 covers 15 residues. In DNA, the CDR3 is TGTGCCAGCAGCTCCGACCGCAGGGAAATGGGTGAAGCTTTCTTT. As protein: CASSSDRREMGEAFF.

This clonotype was detected ten times or more. The gene calls are TRBV5-1 and TRBJ2-7, with 8 positions matching TRBD2. Looked up from germline, CDR1 is SGHRS and CDR2 is YFSETQ. CDR3 length: 15 amino acids. Trimming took 0 bases from V and 3 from J; bases not matched to a gene: 5. CDR3: CASSLVGTSIYEQYF. CDR3 nucleotide sequence: TGCGCCAGCAGCTTGGTCGGGACTAGTATCTACGAGCAGTACTTC.

With regard to this clonotype: A read error is likely, as this CDR3 ends without the conserved phenylalanine or tryptophan. This chain connects TRBV2 to TRBJ2-3; possibly TRBD1 or TRBD2 for D (6 bases each). CDR3 length: 15 residues. Germline CDR1 is SNHLY and CDR2 is FYNNEI. Deletions cut 8 bases from V and 0 bases from J, with 15 bases between. The DNA of the CDR3 is TGTGCCAGCCAACCTGAGGGGGGCAGCACAGATACGCAGTATTTA. Protein: CASQPEGGSTDTQYL.

This clonotype was seen at least ten times. The chain has TRBV12-3 or TRBV12-4 and TRBJ2-5, with TRBD1 identical over 10 bases. The CDR3 runs to 15 residues. V lost 3 bases to trimming and J lost 5 bases; unmatched junction nucleotides: 6. As DNA, the CDR3 is TGTGCCAGCAGTTTGGAGTTGGGACAGGGGGAGACCCAGTACTTC. This codes for CASSLELGQGETQYF.

This rearrangement joins TRBV19 to TRBJ2-7, with D tentatively TRBD1 or TRBD2 (6 bases each). With the DNA end fitting TRBJ2-5 better, the J assignment may be wrong. CDR1 and CDR2 from the germline V gene are LNHDA and SQIVND (reference sequence). CDR3 length equals 14 residues. The CDR3 reads CASSIGGVQETQYF. The CDR3 DNA is TGTGCCAGTAGTATCGGGGGCGTCCAAGAGACCCAGTACTTC.

This clonotype was detected only once. One junction end does not reproduce the germline sequence, and a read error may be involved. The V and J genes are TRBV7-8 and TRBJ2-1, with a tentative D call TRBD1 (6 bases). CDR1 and CDR2 (germline): SGHVS, FQNEAQ. CDR3 length: 15 amino acids. Here the CDR3 DNA reads TGTGTCAGCAGCCACACCGGGACATTCCACAATGAGCAGTTCTTC. This sequence encodes CVSSHTGTFHNEQFF. The full variable domain, rest sourced from reference TRBV7-8 and TRBJ2-1, is GAGVSQSPRYKVAKRGQDVALRCDPISGHVSLFWYQQALGQGPEFLTYFQNEAQLDKSGLPSDRFFAERPEGSVSTLKIQRTQQEDSAVYLCVSSHTGTFHNEQFFGPGTRLTVL.

The chain uses TRBV5-6 and TRBJ2-5; D unclear. This CDR3 has 12 residues. Germline V gene sequence: CDR1 SGHDT, CDR2 YYEEEE. Trimming pared 4 bases from V and 6 bases from J, leaving 10 bases between. Here the CDR3 reads CASSHIMKTQYF. Written as DNA, the CDR3 is TGTGCCAGCAGCCACATTATGAAGACCCAGTACTTC.

By its share, this clonotype is medium-sized. The gene calls are TRBV29-1 and TRBJ2-7, with 9 bases identical to TRBD1. V gave up 6 bases and J gave up 7 bases; unmatched junction bases: 10. The CDR3 length is 13 residues. Looked up from germline, CDR1 is SQVTM and CDR2 is ANQGSEA. The CDR3 nucleotides are TGCAGCGTCGGGACAGGGCAACGGGGAGAGCAGTACTTC. This gives the protein CSVGTGQRGEQYF.

V usage is TRBV19 and J usage is TRBJ1-2; D ambiguous. V lost 5 bases and J 4 bases, leaving 11 bases between the germline ends. CDR1 and CDR2 (germline): LNHDA, SQIVND (reference sequence). CDR3 length: 13 residues. CDR3 sequence (DNA): TGTGCCAGTAGTTTATCCGACACCTATGGCTACACCTTC. Encoded protein: CASSLSDTYGYTF. Full variable domain (outside the CDR3, taken from reference TRBV19 and TRBJ1-2): DGGITQSPKYLFRKEGQNVTLSCEQNLNHDAMYWYRQDPGQGLRLIYYSQIVNDFQKGDIAEGYSVSREKKESFPLTVTSAQKNPTAFYLCASSLSDTYGYTFGSGTRLTVV.

This clonotype was observed many times. This sequence joins TRBV20-1 and TRBJ1-6; 8 positions match TRBD1. The CDR3 runs to 16 residues. J lost 7 bases, V lost 3 bases, and 11 bases had no gene match. CDR1 DFQATT and CDR2 SNEGSKA come from the germline V gene (reference sequence). CDR3 sequence: CSARGPGTGRNSPLHF. CDR3 DNA: TGCAGTGCTAGGGGTCCCGGGACAGGTCGAAATTCACCCCTCCACTTT.

CDR3 bases: TGTGCCAGCAGCTTTTTCAGCGGTCAAGAGACCCAGTACTTC. Translated, it gives CASSFFSGQETQYF. The V gene is TRBV11-2, the J gene TRBJ2-5; tentative D call: TRBD2 (5 bases). The CDR3 extends over 14 amino acids. The V end was cut by 3 bases, the J end by 2 bases, with 10 bases between. In germline, CDR1 is SGHAT, CDR2 FQNNGV.

V and J are TRBV20-1 and TRBJ2-1, with D perhaps matching TRBD1 or TRBD2 (5 bases each). V lost 6 bases to trimming and J lost 2 bases, with 17 bases between them. The CDR3 runs 15 residues. CDR1 DFQATT and CDR2 SNEGSKA come from the germline V gene (reference sequence). This chain's CDR3 is CSASVGPETYNEQFF. The CDR3 DNA is TGCAGTGCCAGCGTGGGACCCGAAACCTACAATGAGCAGTTCTTC.

Comment on this clonotype: Without the conserved terminal phenylalanine or tryptophan, this CDR3 likely stems from a read error. CDR3 bases: TGTGCCACCGTACAGGGGATCCAAGAGACCCAGTACTGC. Encoded protein: CATVQGIQETQYC. V usage is TRBV6-6 and J usage is TRBJ2-5, with 7 bases that match TRBD1. CDR3 length equals 13 residues. V shed 10 bases, J shed 1 base, and the junction held 6 bases outside the gene matches. Germline CDR1 and CDR2: MNHNY and SVGAGI (reference sequence).

Relative to its sample, this clonotype is medium-sized. The V and J genes are TRBV20-1 and TRBJ1-5; no firm D call. This CDR3 is 15 amino acids long. Deletions cut 3 bases from V and 0 bases from J, with 12 bases between. Germline loops: CDR1 DFQATT, CDR2 SNEGSKA (reference sequence). The CDR3 DNA is TGCAGTGCTAGCAAGAGTGGGAGTAGCAATCAGCCCCAGCATTTT. Translation: CSASKSGSSNQPQHF.

V and J are TRBV7-9 and TRBJ1-4; 11 nucleotides agree with TRBD1. Germline V CDR1 and CDR2: SEHNR, FQNEAQ (reference sequence). V lost 3 bases to trimming and J lost 10 bases; unmatched junction nucleotides: 4. The CDR3 loop spans 14 amino acids. The CDR3 sequence is CASSFRDRGGKLFF. CDR3 coding DNA: TGTGCCAGCAGCTTCCGGGACAGGGGGGGAAAACTGTTTTTT.

This chain uses TRBV29-1 with TRBJ1-2; no firm D call. This CDR3 region has 12 residues. Germline V gene data show CDR1 as SQVTM and CDR2 as ANQGSEA. V was pared by 6 bases and J by 0 bases, with 8 bases between. CDR3 nucleotide sequence: TGCAGCGTGAGGGAGACTAACTATGGCTACACCTTC. It specifies CSVRETNYGYTF.

To note about this clonotype: Germline and junction disagree at one end, which may indicate a read error. The chain carries TRBV20-1 and TRBJ2-3; D is possibly TRBD1 (6 bases). In germline, CDR1 is DFQATT, CDR2 SNEGSKA (reference sequence). The CDR3 has 14 amino acids. CDR3 in DNA: TGCGGTGCCGGAACCCCAGGGGCCGGAGGTACGCAGTATTTT. Its protein is CGAGTPGAGGTQYF.

CDR3 sequence: CASSYSRRGENTGELFF. Written as DNA, the CDR3 is TGTGCCAGCAGTTACAGTAGAAGGGGGGAGAACACCGGGGAGCTGTTTTTT. This chain connects TRBV6-2 or TRBV6-3 to TRBJ2-2, with D perhaps assigned TRBD1 or TRBD2 (6 bases each). The CDR3 contains 17 residues. Germline CDR1 MNHEY, CDR2 SVGEGT. V was shortened by 2 bases and J by 1 base, with 14 bases between the two germline ends.

The CDR3: CSARDRSSGGNEQFF. The CDR3 DNA sequence: TGCAGTGCTAGAGATCGTTCTAGCGGGGGGAATGAGCAGTTCTTC. The V call is TRBV20-1, the J call TRBJ2-1, with TRBD2 matching 11 bases. V lost 0 bases, J lost 7 bases, and 5 bases stayed unmatched. Germline V gene data show CDR1 as DFQATT and CDR2 as SNEGSKA (reference sequence). CDR3 length: 15 residues.

Note on this clonotype: No conserved phenylalanine or tryptophan is present at the end of the CDR3, so a read error is the likely explanation. The chain uses TRBV5-4 and TRBJ2-7; D unclear. Germline CDR1 SGHNT, CDR2 YYREEE (reference sequence). The V end was cut by 0 bases, the J end by 1 base, with 20 bases between. The CDR3 runs to 18 residues. In DNA, the CDR3 is TGTGCCAGCAGCTTGGTCCTAGAGGCAAGGAGTAGGTCCTACGAGCAGTACATC. Its translation: CASSLVLEARSRSYEQYI.

The chain recombines TRBV25-1 with TRBJ1-2; the D gene is possibly TRBD1 (5 bases). Germline values: CDR1 MGHDK, CDR2 SYGVNS. Deletions cut 1 base from V and 5 bases from J, with 11 bases between. CDR3 length: 14 amino acids. The DNA of the CDR3 is TGTGCCAGCAGTGAATTTGGGACGGATTATGGCTACACCTTC. Its protein product is CASSEFGTDYGYTF.

This clonotype showed up many times. CDR3 sequence: CASSSHATNEKLFF. The CDR3 nucleotides read TGTGCCAGCAGTTCCCATGCAACTAATGAAAAACTGTTTTTT. V usage is TRBV27 and J usage is TRBJ1-4, with unresolved D. The CDR3 contains 14 residues. Germline assignment: CDR1 MNHEY and CDR2 SMNVEV (reference sequence). V lost 4 bases and J lost 0, with 6 bases in between.

This clonotype has a count of ten or more. The chain has TRBV6-1 and TRBJ1-6, with D hard to call. The germline V gene encodes CDR1 MNHNS and CDR2 SASEGT. V was trimmed by 2 bases and J by 8 bases, leaving 7 bases between them. The CDR3 consists of 13 residues. CDR3 protein: CASSERDHSPLHF. CDR3 DNA sequence: TGTGCCAGCAGTGAACGCGACCATTCACCCCTCCACTTT.

The gene calls are TRBV19 and TRBJ1-5; TRBD1 aligns across 7 bases. The CDR3 is 14 residues long. J lost 2 bases, V lost 6 bases, and 4 bases had no gene match. The V gene's germline CDR1 is LNHDA and CDR2 SQIVND (reference sequence). The CDR3 region has the DNA TGTGCCAGTAGGGAGACAGGGCGCAATCAGCCCCAGCATTTT. Protein sequence: CASRETGRNQPQHF.